This record looks at one T cell receptor beta chain sequence and its context. The junction shows a germline mismatch at one end, possibly a read error. The data belong to a study of cytomegalovirus exposure and HLA in healthy donors. It was with 60 Vbeta and 13 Jbeta primers that the PCR ran. Repertoires were generated with immunoSEQ multiplex PCR, while TCRdb's copy carries only in-frame clones and drops some. The sample contains about 120,000 clones, about 80% of which appear only once. CDR3 length: 14 residues. Germline CDR1 reads SSHAT; CDR2 reads FNYEAQ (reference sequence). The chain joins TRBV7-7 to TRBJ2-5; D might be TRBD2 (5 bases). The receptor's source is a woman aged 35 to 49 in good health and CMV-seropositive. What was sequenced was PBMCs. CDR3 sequence: CASSLTIGVETQYF. CDR3 DNA sequence: TGTGCTAGCAGCTTAACGATCGGGGTAGAGACCCAGTACTTC.